The 23 T cell receptor beta chains presented below share a single source sample, sequenced in a study of blood T cells in healthy people across ages. Sample-barcoded 5' priming and a J-beta primer mix drove a second PCR of roughly 6 to 12 cycles. TCRdb redid the calling of the 5' RACE reads with MiXCR, one entry per CDR3 protein. The sample records over 700,000 distinct CDR3 sequences, around 25% being singletons. The sample was also reused in another study, on T cells of mothers and their children.

Material for sequencing was blood. The receptors stem from a boy aged 5-17 years in good health.

This clonotype was seen repeatedly, ten times or more. The V and J genes are TRBV7-2 and TRBJ2-5; a possible D gene is TRBD1 (5 bases). Germline lookup yields CDR1 SGHTA and CDR2 FQGNSA. The CDR3 covers 14 residues. The V end lost 1 base, the J end lost 2 bases, and 8 bases lay between the germline ends. The CDR3 DNA reads as TGTGCCAGCAGCTTAGACCCAGGGCAAGAGACCCAGTACTTC. It yields the protein CASSLDPGQETQYF.

This clonotype was seen a few times. V gene TRBV7-9 combines with J gene TRBJ2-5, with D perhaps TRBD1 (5 bases). This CDR3 has 16 amino acids. Germline CDR1 is SEHNR and CDR2 is FQNEAQ (reference sequence). V lost 5 bases to trimming and J lost 0 bases, with 16 bases between them. In DNA, the CDR3 is TGTGCCAGCAGCCCGCTGCAGGGTGGGGACCAAGAGACCCAGTACTTC. Translated: CASSPLQGGDQETQYF.

This chain joins TRBV29-1 and TRBJ2-3; possible D gene TRBD1, 5 bases. CDR3 length equals 13 residues. Trimming pared 4 bases from V and 2 bases from J, leaving 10 bases between. The V gene's germline CDR1 is SQVTM and CDR2 ANQGSEA. The CDR3 reads CSVAGKLTDTQYF. CDR3 bases: TGCAGCGTTGCAGGGAAGCTCACAGATACGCAGTATTTT.

This clonotype was counted a few times. This chain connects TRBV7-6 to TRBJ2-7, with 10 bases matching TRBD1. J gave up 4 bases and V 5 bases, and 8 bases lay outside the gene matches. This CDR3 region has 15 residues. Looked up from germline, CDR1 is SGHVS and CDR2 is FNYEAQ. CDR3 in DNA: TGTGCCAGCAGCATCGTGACAGGGGGCCTATACGAGCAGTACTTC. This translates into CASSIVTGGLYEQYF.

In DNA form, the CDR3 reads TGCAGTGCTAGATCGGGGGCGGGGGGCACAGATACGCAGTATTTT. Translated, it gives CSARSGAGGTDTQYF. The chain recombines TRBV20-1 with TRBJ2-3, with D tentatively TRBD2 (7 bases). The CDR3 spans 15 residues. The V gene's germline CDR1 is DFQATT and CDR2 SNEGSKA (reference sequence). Trimming took off 2 bases at V and 1 base at J, with 13 bases between the two ends.

This clonotype was counted between two and nine times. The chain carries TRBV5-4 and TRBJ2-5, with 11 nucleotides matching TRBD2. Near its end, the DNA agrees better with TRBJ2-1, so the J call may be wrong. This CDR3 contains 16 residues. The V gene's germline CDR1 is SGHNT and CDR2 YYREEE (reference sequence). The CDR3 region is CASSLVGTSGYNEQFF. CDR3 DNA: TGTGCCAGCAGCTTGGTTGGGACTAGCGGCTACAATGAGCAGTTCTTC.

A remark on this clonotype: The junction and the germline gene differ at one end; a read error may be behind it. The chain carries TRBV6-6 and TRBJ2-7; the D gene is possibly TRBD2 (7 bases). CDR3 length: 16 amino acids. The germline CDR1 and CDR2 sequences are MNHNY and SVGAGI (reference sequence). This CDR3 is CASSYQGGAQIYEQYF. The CDR3 DNA is TGTGCTAGCAGTTACCAAGGGGGGGCTCAGATATACGAGCAGTACTTC.

The chain couples TRBV4-3 to TRBJ1-2; tentative D call: TRBD1 (5 bases). The CDR3 spans 12 residues. CDR1 and CDR2 from the germline V gene are LGHNA and YSLEER. V was clipped by 0 bases and J by 10 bases, with 9 bases between them. The CDR3 DNA reads as TGCGCCAGCAGCCAAGACGAGGGACCCTACACCTTC. As protein: CASSQDEGPYTF.

This clonotype was detected a few times. The rearrangement links TRBV14 to TRBJ2-5, with a tentative D call TRBD2 (6 bases). The end of the DNA is better explained by TRBJ2-1, so the J call may be wrong. CDR3 size: 11 residues. Germline CDR1 is SGHDN and CDR2 is FVKESK. For the CDR3, the DNA is TGTGCCAGCAGCCAAAGCGGGGAGCAGTTCTTC. Protein product: CASSQSGEQFF.

The genes are TRBV20-1 and TRBJ2-3, with 10 positions matching TRBD2. V gave up 5 bases and J gave up 3 bases; unmatched junction bases: 2. This CDR3 has 13 residues. In germline, CDR1 is DFQATT, CDR2 SNEGSKA (reference sequence). CDR3 in DNA: TGCAGTGCTCCTAGCGGGGGAACAGATACGCAGTATTTT. It translates to CSAPSGGTDTQYF.

V and J are TRBV29-1 and TRBJ2-1, with TRBD1 as a possible D gene (5 bases). This CDR3 is 17 amino acids long. Germline V lookup: CDR1 SQVTM, CDR2 ANQGSEA. Trimming cost V 1 base and J 0 bases, with 16 bases left between them. The CDR3 nucleotides read TGCAGCGTTGAAGGCTTCGCGACAGCAAGCTCCTACAATGAGCAGTTCTTC. Protein: CSVEGFATASSYNEQFF.

This chain connects TRBV29-1 to TRBJ2-3, with 14 bases fitting TRBD2. The CDR3 spans 17 residues. Germline trimming cut 0 bases from V and 4 bases from J; bases unmatched to any gene: 6. Per germline, CDR1 SQVTM and CDR2 ANQGSEA. The CDR3 spells CSVEDLTSGRASDTQYF. The CDR3 DNA reads TGCAGCGTTGAAGATCTGACTAGCGGGAGGGCTTCAGATACGCAGTATTTT.

The genes are TRBV9 and TRBJ2-3; D is uncertain. Germline-derived CDR1 and CDR2 are SGDLS and YYNGEE. The CDR3 covers 14 residues. V gave up 4 bases and J gave up 0 bases, with 9 bases separating them. CDR3 coding DNA: TGTGCCAGCAGCCCGCGAGAAAGCACAGATACGCAGTATTTT. Translation: CASSPRESTDTQYF.

The CDR3 sequence is CSATGLAGTTDTQYF. Here the CDR3 DNA reads TGCAGTGCTACGGGACTAGCGGGGACCACAGATACGCAGTATTTT. The chain links TRBV20-1 to TRBJ2-3, with TRBD2 matching 13 bases. V was pared by 4 bases and J by 2 bases, with 3 bases of the junction left unmatched. The CDR3 extends over 15 amino acids. Germline lookup yields CDR1 DFQATT and CDR2 SNEGSKA (reference sequence).

The gene calls are TRBV6-1 and TRBJ2-2; unclear D gene. Germline V gene data show CDR1 as MNHNS and CDR2 as SASEGT. The V end was cut by 7 bases, the J end by 4 bases, with 16 bases between. This CDR3 contains 15 residues. The CDR3 region is CASNAGPASTGELFF. CDR3 nucleotide sequence: TGTGCCAGCAACGCCGGGCCGGCGAGCACCGGGGAGCTGTTTTTT.

The rearrangement joins TRBV29-1 to TRBJ2-5; 7 positions agree with TRBD1. This CDR3 contains 13 residues. V lost 7 bases to trimming and J lost 1 base; unmatched junction nucleotides: 6. Looked up from germline, CDR1 is SQVTM and CDR2 is ANQGSEA. In nucleotides, the CDR3 is TGCAGCGCCCTGACAGGGATCCAAGAGACCCAGTACTTC. This codes for CSALTGIQETQYF.

This clonotype was counted only a few times. V usage is TRBV12-3 or TRBV12-4 and J usage is TRBJ2-1; D not certain. The CDR3 has 15 residues. Trimming removed 6 bases from V and 3 bases from J, with 15 bases in between. The CDR3, as DNA: TGTGCCAGCAGCTCAACGGGTCGAAACTACAATGAGCAGTTCTTC. It specifies CASSSTGRNYNEQFF.

This clonotype has only a few counts. This sequence joins TRBV5-1 and TRBJ1-2, with 8 positions matching TRBD1. The CDR3 loop spans 14 amino acids. Germline V lookup: CDR1 SGHRS, CDR2 YFSETQ. Trimming removed 0 bases from V and 7 bases from J; junction bases left unmatched: 5. The CDR3 protein is CASSLGQGAGGYTF. CDR3 sequence (DNA): TGCGCCAGCAGCTTGGGGCAGGGGGCTGGTGGCTACACCTTC.

This chain uses TRBV5-1 with TRBJ1-1, with D maybe TRBD1 (5 bases). V lost 3 bases to trimming and J lost 4 bases, with 16 bases between them. Per the germline V gene, CDR1 is SGHRS and CDR2 is YFSETQ. The CDR3 covers 15 residues. CDR3 bases: TGCGCCAGCAGCTCCGGGCCATCGGGGGGCACTGAAGCTTTCTTT. This sequence encodes CASSSGPSGGTEAFF.

This clonotype was found a few times. J is TRBJ1-5 and V is TRBV20-1, with D maybe TRBD1 (6 bases). Germline-derived CDR1 and CDR2 are DFQATT and SNEGSKA (reference sequence). This CDR3 has 14 residues. Trimming removed 2 bases from V and 7 bases from J, with 15 bases in between. CDR3 nucleotide sequence: TGCAGTGCTAGAAAAAGGGGGGTCCAACAGCCCCAGCATTTT. Its protein product is CSARKRGVQQPQHF.

This clonotype turned up a few times. The CDR3 loop reads CASSLEQAGYGYTF. Written as DNA, the CDR3 is TGTGCCAGCAGTTTAGAGCAGGCCGGCTATGGCTACACCTTC. The rearrangement joins TRBV12-3 or TRBV12-4 to TRBJ1-2; D gene uncertain. V was clipped by 1 base and J by 4 bases, with 10 bases between them. The CDR3 spans 14 residues.

The table lists this clonotype with a few counts. This rearrangement joins TRBV28 to TRBJ2-1; possibly TRBD2 for D (6 bases). The CDR3 consists of 17 residues. Trimming shortened V by 5 bases and J by 4 bases, and 21 bases separated the two germline ends. Germline loops: CDR1 MDHEN, CDR2 SYDVKM. CDR3 in amino acids: CASSTPSEGPNYNEQFF. The CDR3 DNA sequence: TGTGCCAGCAGTACCCCTTCGGAGGGCCCCAATTACAATGAGCAGTTCTTC. The entire variable domain, with the rest obtained from reference TRBV28 and TRBJ2-1, is as follows: DVKVTQSSRYLVKRTGEKVFLECVQDMDHENMFWYRQDPGLGLRLIYFSYDVKMKEKGDIPEGYSVSREKKERFSLILESASTNQTSMYLCASSTPSEGPNYNEQFFGPGTRLTVL.

This chain joins TRBV7-2 and TRBJ2-7; 9 bases are a match to TRBD2. The CDR3 totals 14 residues. The V gene end was trimmed by 5 bases and the J gene end by 6 bases; junction bases not matched to a gene: 8. CDR1 and CDR2 (germline): SGHTA, FQGNSA. In DNA, the CDR3 is TGTGCCAGCAGCGGACTAGCGAGAGTACTCGAGCAGTACTTC. Translating gives CASSGLARVLEQYF.